The 21 T cell receptor beta chains given below trace back to one sample, sequenced in a study of radiation and T cells in renal cell carcinoma. Profiling relied on immunoSEQ multiplex PCR, and the TCRdb table lists in-frame clones only, not all of them. The sample carries about 150,000 clones, about 87% recorded once. Described time point: baseline pretreatment blood. This sample's treatment: 15 Gy SBRT to primary tumor, nephrectomy 4 weeks later. The sample in question was blood, obtained from a patient whose treatment included radiotherapy and nephrectomy. The receptor source for this set is a woman between 65 and 79 years old with renal cell carcinoma.

The CDR3, as DNA: TGCGCCAGCAGCTTGCCCGGGGCAGATACGCAGTATTTT. It codes for CASSLPGADTQYF. The genes are TRBV5-1 and TRBJ2-3, with D possibly matching TRBD2 (5 bases). The germline V and J ends were trimmed by 1 base and 4 bases, with 7 bases remaining between them. CDR1 is SGHRS and CDR2 is YFSETQ in the germline V gene. This CDR3 has 13 amino acids.

The rearrangement links TRBV10-3 to TRBJ2-3, with D uncertain. The CDR3 runs 15 residues. Per germline, CDR1 ENHRY and CDR2 SYGVKD. V gave up 6 bases and J gave up 0 bases, with 13 bases separating them. CDR3 sequence reads: CAIRAGRPSTDTQYF. The CDR3 coding sequence is TGTGCCATCAGGGCAGGTCGTCCTAGCACAGATACGCAGTATTTT.

The rearrangement links TRBV9 to TRBJ2-7, with 8 bases fitting TRBD1. With V trimmed by 0 bases and J by 3 bases, 5 bases remained unmatched. This CDR3 is built from 15 residues. Germline V gene lookup returns CDR1 SGDLS and CDR2 YYNGEE. CDR3 amino acids: CASSVGPGGSYEQYF. The CDR3 region has the DNA TGTGCCAGCAGCGTAGGGCCAGGGGGCAGCTACGAGCAGTACTTC.

V gene TRBV27 combines with J gene TRBJ2-7; no clear D. CDR3 length equals 15 residues. From germline, CDR1 is MNHEY and CDR2 SMNVEV (reference sequence). The V gene lost 4 bases and the J gene lost 2 bases, with 15 bases spanning the gap. The CDR3 nucleotides are TGTGCCAGCAGTTATGGACCAAAAGGACCCTACGAGCAGTACTTC. It is translated as CASSYGPKGPYEQYF.

In its sample, this clone was seen once. The V and J genes are TRBV27 and TRBJ1-2, with D possibly TRBD1 on 6 matching bases. Germline V gene data show CDR1 as MNHEY and CDR2 as SMNVEV (reference sequence). The CDR3 consists of 15 residues. V gave up 8 bases and J gave up 3 bases, with 19 bases separating them. CDR3 loop: CASAFGGGVDYGYTF. CDR3 coding DNA: TGTGCCAGCGCTTTCGGGGGGGGCGTTGACTATGGCTACACCTTC.

This chain joins TRBV6-5 and TRBJ2-3; D ambiguous. Germline V gene sequence: CDR1 MNHEY, CDR2 SVGAGI. V was pared by 4 bases and J by 2 bases, with 7 bases between. This CDR3 is built from 13 residues. The CDR3 sequence: CASSWVNTDTQYF. In DNA, the CDR3 is TGTGCCAGCAGTTGGGTTAACACAGATACGCAGTATTTT.

This clone was recorded a few times. The chain is built from TRBV15 and TRBJ1-1; D might be TRBD1 (5 bases). The CDR3 extends over 17 amino acids. V was shortened by 0 bases and J by 1 base, with 15 bases between the two germline ends. Germline V lookup: CDR1 LNHNV, CDR2 YYDKDF (reference sequence). CDR3 amino acids: CATSRDPRGAGNTEAFF. CDR3 nucleotides: TGTGCCACCAGCAGAGATCCGAGGGGCGCTGGGAACACTGAAGCTTTCTTT.

The count of this clone is one. J is TRBJ2-1 and V is TRBV2; D unresolved. CDR3 length: 12 residues. V was clipped by 6 bases and J by 9 bases, with 12 bases between them. In germline, CDR1 is SNHLY, CDR2 FYNNEI. The DNA for the CDR3 is TGTGCCAGCAGATCCGACTCCAGTGAGCAGTTCTTC. It specifies CASRSDSSEQFF.

This rearrangement joins TRBV5-1 to TRBJ2-1, with D possibly matching TRBD2 (6 bases). Trimming removed 4 bases at V and 5 bases at J, with 10 bases between. This CDR3 comprises 13 residues. Germline loops: CDR1 SGHRS, CDR2 YFSETQ. CDR3 residues: CASSPAGNNEQFF. In nucleotides, the CDR3 is TGCGCCAGCAGCCCGGCGGGGAACAATGAGCAGTTCTTC.

This chain links TRBV30 with TRBJ1-6; 8 nucleotides align to TRBD1. The CDR3 contains 15 residues. V shed 0 bases and J 7 bases; nucleotides not matched to a gene: 5. Germline CDR1 reads GTSNPN; CDR2 reads SVGIG (reference sequence). CDR3 sequence reads: CAWSVGQGSNSPLHF. CDR3 coding DNA: TGTGCCTGGAGTGTAGGACAGGGCTCGAATTCACCCCTCCACTTT.

The chain joins TRBV4-3 to TRBJ1-1; D might be TRBD1 (5 bases). The CDR3 is 15 residues long. V lost 7 bases and J lost 0, with 15 bases in between. Germline V CDR1 and CDR2: LGHNA, YSLEER. The CDR3 DNA sequence: TGCGCCAGCACCAAAAATTTGGGGGTGAACACTGAAGCTTTCTTT. This gives the protein CASTKNLGVNTEAFF.

The rearrangement joins TRBV19 to TRBJ2-7; 9 bases are shared with TRBD1. This CDR3 has 15 amino acids. J was trimmed by 4 bases and V by 6 bases; bases with no gene match: 10. Germline CDR1 reads LNHDA; CDR2 reads SQIVND (reference sequence). CDR3: CASSLPGQGRYEQYF. Here the CDR3 DNA reads TGTGCCAGTAGCCTACCGGGACAGGGTAGGTACGAGCAGTACTTC.

The gene calls are TRBV5-1 and TRBJ2-1, with 12 bases matching TRBD1. Germline assignment: CDR1 SGHRS and CDR2 YFSETQ. V lost 4 bases to trimming and J lost 7 bases; unmatched junction nucleotides: 3. CDR3 length equals 14 residues. The CDR3: CASSKGQGANEQFF. The CDR3, as DNA: TGCGCCAGCAGCAAGGGACAGGGGGCGAATGAGCAGTTCTTC.

The chain carries TRBV7-2 and TRBJ1-6; D is unclear. There are 18 residues in the CDR3. The germline gives CDR1 SGHTA, CDR2 FQGNSA. V was trimmed by 0 bases and J by 7 bases, leaving 19 bases between them. The chain's CDR3 is CASSLAQFSGGRNSPLHF. CDR3 bases: TGTGCCAGCAGCTTAGCGCAGTTCAGCGGAGGGAGGAATTCACCCCTCCACTTT.

The gene calls are TRBV5-1 and TRBJ2-1; 15 nucleotides align to TRBD2. CDR1 SGHRS and CDR2 YFSETQ come from the germline V gene. The CDR3 runs 19 residues. V gave up 1 base and J gave up 0 bases; unmatched junction bases: 5. CDR3 bases: TGCGCCAGCAGCTTGCAAGGACTAGCGGGGGGGAGCTCCTACAATGAGCAGTTCTTC. Its translation is CASSLQGLAGGSSYNEQFF.

The chain couples TRBV2 to TRBJ2-7, with D unresolved. Germline CDR1 SNHLY, CDR2 FYNNEI. This CDR3 comprises 13 residues. With 0 bases removed from V and 7 bases from J, the gap between germline ends came to 10 bases. This CDR3 is CASSEARLREQYF. Written as DNA, the CDR3 is TGTGCCAGCAGTGAAGCGCGGCTAAGAGAGCAGTACTTC.

This chain joins TRBV6-5 and TRBJ2-4; D call uncertain. Germline values: CDR1 MNHEY, CDR2 SVGAGI. V was cut by 4 bases and J by 0 bases, with 13 bases left in between. CDR3 length equals 16 residues. The CDR3 is CASSWDRTLAKNIQYF. CDR3 DNA: TGTGCCAGCAGTTGGGATCGAACATTAGCCAAAAACATTCAGTACTTC.

The rearrangement uses TRBV4-3 and TRBJ2-3; no clear D. Trimming removed 3 bases from V and 2 bases from J, with 12 bases in between. This CDR3 comprises 15 residues. CDR1 is LGHNA and CDR2 is YSLEER in the germline V gene. The CDR3 DNA sequence: TGCGCCAGCAGCCACGCAAACCACCCCACAGATACGCAGTATTTT. As protein: CASSHANHPTDTQYF.

The chain couples TRBV25-1 to TRBJ1-2; D possibly corresponds to TRBD1 (5 bases). The CDR3 spans 13 residues. The V gene lost 6 bases and the J gene lost 2 bases, with 10 bases spanning the gap. CDR1 MGHDK and CDR2 SYGVNS come from the germline V gene. The CDR3 is CASSSGLNYGYTF. The DNA of the CDR3 is TGTGCCAGCAGCTCGGGACTAAACTATGGCTACACCTTC.

The chain couples TRBV10-3 to TRBJ2-5; TRBD2 matches at 7 bases. The CDR3 totals 13 residues. V was pared by 11 bases and J by 1 base, with 7 bases of the junction left unmatched. Germline V CDR1 and CDR2: ENHRY, SYGVKD. The CDR3 protein is CAASGGPQETQYF. DNA for the CDR3: TGTGCCGCCTCGGGGGGACCCCAAGAGACCCAGTACTTC.

The rearrangement uses TRBV21-1 and TRBJ1-2; the tabulated D call, TRBD1, remains unverified against the DNA. TRBV21-1 is a pseudogene. This CDR3 region has 15 residues. This chain's CDR3 is CASSKEGQGADGYTF. DNA for the CDR3: TGTGCCAGCAGCAAAGAGGGACAGGGGGCCGATGGCTACACCTTC.